This T cell receptor beta chain was retrieved from a study of T-cell memory formation after mild COVID-19. Study-wide findings and caveats: Memory from before infection featured some responding clones, which suggests cross-reactive memory joined.

TCRdb processed the 5' RACE reads anew with MiXCR; each CDR3 protein has one entry. This table holds 130,000 to 150,000 distinct CDR3 sequences, about 5.7% found once. This clonotype appeared a few times. The antigen is undetermined. The sequence derives from an adult woman who had mild COVID-19 (a few samples of this study predate the infection). Cell type and time point are not known. Sequencing input: PBMCs or a T cell subset sorted from them (not recorded which).

The CDR3 spells CASSRGDRGAYEQYF. Written as DNA, the CDR3 is TGTGCCAGCAGTAGGGGGGACAGGGGAGCCTACGAGCAGTACTTC. The chain uses TRBV12-3 or TRBV12-4 and TRBJ2-7, with 10 positions matching TRBD1. V was pared by 5 bases and J by 2 bases, with 6 bases of the junction left unmatched. The CDR3 loop spans 15 amino acids.